This is a list of T cell receptor beta chains from one sample in a study of shared clonotypes between healthy human individuals. The repertoire was sequenced with immunoSEQ multiplex PCR; TCRdb's copy has only in-frame clones and lacks some. The sample has around 1,900,000 clones, around 93% seen once. The sample was naive CD8+ T cells from PBMCs. These receptors were taken from a man younger than 30 in good health. Some clones in this sample may be carry-over from other donors' samples. The conserved cysteine and the conserved F or W are not part of the CDR3 here.

j_gene: TRBJ1-1; v_gene: TRBV29-1; CDR3aa: SVGVGLTHTEAF
j_gene: TRBJ2-7; v_gene: TRBV7-6; CDR3aa: ASSSGQGAHEQY
j_gene: TRBJ2-3; v_gene: TRBV27; CDR3aa: ASSIWGYSLSGDTQY
j_gene: TRBJ2-7; v_gene: TRBV4-1; CDR3aa: ASSPAAGIFYEQY
j_gene: TRBJ1-1; v_gene: TRBV9; CDR3aa: ASSVAVGTEAF
j_gene: TRBJ2-1; v_gene: TRBV11-2; CDR3aa: ASSQTTPHEQF
j_gene: TRBJ2-7; v_gene: TRBV7-2; CDR3aa: ASSLLLGDEQY
j_gene: TRBJ2-4; v_gene: TRBV6-5; CDR3aa: ASSYSNAKNIQY
j_gene: TRBJ2-7; v_gene: TRBV11-2; CDR3aa: ASETGGYEQY
j_gene: TRBJ2-5; v_gene: TRBV2; CDR3aa: ASQASRETQY
j_gene: TRBJ2-2; v_gene: TRBV5-4; CDR3aa: ASNRGDTGELF
j_gene: TRBJ1-2; v_gene: TRBV21-1; CDR3aa: ASSCRGRTNYGYT
j_gene: TRBJ2-6; v_gene: TRBV6-5; CDR3aa: ASSYRLAGANVLT
j_gene: TRBJ2-7; v_gene: TRBV9; CDR3aa: ASSTLAGHEQY
j_gene: TRBJ2-1; v_gene: TRBV13; CDR3aa: ASSLGRAREQF